This T cell receptor (beta chain) was retrieved from a study of blood T cell repertoires in COVID-19. Study details: Sources were T cells, B-cell-depleted T cells, or PBMCs; the material itself was cDNA or gDNA.

Authors' processing steps: Reference gene primer amplification in the assay estimated nucleated cell counts. Measured with immunoSEQ multiplex PCR; TCRdb has only the in-frame clones, and not every one. Clone size and V and J calls were adopted from that table, with D and trimming inferred from the DNA. The table has 250,000 to 350,000 clones, roughly 87% seen once. The CDR3 is made up of 15 amino acids. Germline values: CDR1 SGDLS, CDR2 YYNGEE. After removal of 0 bases from V and 7 bases from J, the junction contained 3 bases not matched to a gene. The clonotype originates from a man younger than 30 with active or convalescent COVID-19. The genes are TRBV9 and TRBJ2-1, with 11 bases lining up with TRBD2. The sample was peripheral blood. CDR3 loop: CASSVVAGGLNEQFF. The DNA of the CDR3 is TGTGCCAGCAGCGTAGTAGCGGGAGGGTTAAATGAGCAGTTCTTC. Variable domain in full (rest from reference TRBV9 and TRBJ2-1): DSGVTQTPKHLITATGQRVTLRCSPRSGDLSVYWYQQSLDQGLQFLIQYYNGEERAKGNILERFSAQQFPDLHSELNLSSLELGDSALYFCASSVVAGGLNEQFFGPGTRLTVL.